This TCR beta chain derives from a study of response to subunit inactivated influenza vaccine. TCRdb re-derived calls from the RT-PCR reads in MiXCR, one entry per CDR3 protein. The sample lists roughly 550,000 distinct CDR3 sequences, roughly 25% occurring once. This clonotype turned up a few times. V lost 3 bases to trimming and J lost 0 bases, with 10 bases between them. In germline, CDR1 is SGHTA, CDR2 FQGNSA. The length of the CDR3 is 15 residues. This same sample was also part of a study on T cells expressing NK-cell markers. That investigation notes: cDNA encoding TCR beta was synthesized via 5'RACE template switching incorporating UMIs. Most of the eight sequenced donors tested HCMV-seropositive; one tested seronegative. Restriction of sorting to alpha-beta TCR T cells was accomplished in several experiments using an anti-gamma-delta TCR antibody. More than 5 donors carried dominant NKG2C+ clonotypes that made up roughly 1.0-8% of their CD8+ T cells.

This clonotype was obtained from a man aged 50 or older who received an inactivated influenza vaccine. Sequenced here: CD4+ T cells sorted from PBMCs, sampled 11 to 12 days after vaccination. This rearrangement joins TRBV7-2 to TRBJ2-3; D gene uncertain. CDR3 amino acids: CASSFPSLSTDTQYF. CDR3 nucleotides: TGTGCCAGCAGCTTCCCCTCTCTCAGCACAGATACGCAGTATTTT. The entire variable domain, with the rest obtained from reference TRBV7-2 and TRBJ2-3, is as follows: GAGVSQSPSNKVTEKGKDVELRCDPISGHTALYWYRQSLGQGLEFLIYFQGNSAPDKSGLPSDRFSAERTGGSVSTLTIQRTQQEDSAVYLCASSFPSLSTDTQYFGPGTRLTVL.